This T cell receptor (beta chain) was identified in a study of Ad26.COV2.S vaccination and SARS-CoV-2 variants. CDR3 length equals 13 residues. V lost 7 bases and J 2 bases, leaving 11 bases between the germline ends. Germline V gene data show CDR1 as SNHLY and CDR2 as FYNNEI. Assay: immunoSEQ multiplex PCR; the TCRdb copy retains only in-frame clones and omits some. The table shows about 680,000 clones, with around 92% occurring only once. A word on this clone: Different DNA sequences within this sample yield the same CDR3.

Treatment meaning: roughly 20 received Ad26.COV2.S at low or high dose, single or two shots; 5 received placebo; per-sample allocation not given. Vaccine and placebo recipients were sampled on day 63 after the first injection. The specimen was peripheral blood, collected in a trial of Ad26.COV2.S vaccine versus placebo. The chain carries TRBV2 and TRBJ2-5, with D perhaps matching TRBD1 (6 bases). This receptor was taken from a person between 18 and 65 years old who received the Ad26.COV2.S COVID-19 vaccine or a placebo. The CDR3 region is CASNRGLQETQYF. In DNA, the CDR3 is TGTGCCAGCAATAGGGGGTTACAAGAGACCCAGTACTTC.